This T cell receptor beta chain is drawn from a study of OX40 agonist ivuxolimab in advanced cancers. The CDR3 length is 13 residues. The V gene end was trimmed by 3 bases and the J gene end by 8 bases; junction bases not matched to a gene: 4. Germline-derived CDR1 and CDR2 are GTSNPN and SVGIG (reference sequence). Here immunoSEQ multiplex PCR was the method, and the copy in TCRdb shows in-frame clones only, minus some. The sample contains around 70,000 clones, less than 90% of which appear only once. A history of autoimmune disease or systemic immunosuppression excluded patients. Whole-study findings and limits: Clonal expansion was among the lowest in partial responders at 0.1-3.0 mg/kg, especially CD8+. The expanded peripheral T cells' antigen specificity was not determined.

With regard to this clone: Its matching antigen is unknown.

Specimen: CD4+ or CD8+ T cells sorted from blood, collected in a trial of the OX40 agonist ivuxolimab. This chain connects TRBV30 to TRBJ1-6; 7 bases agree with TRBD1. This sequence was found in an adult with an advanced solid tumor such as melanoma, head and neck, liver or kidney cancer. The CDR3 sequence: CAWRGQLDSPLHF. The DNA of the CDR3 is TGTGCCTGGAGGGGACAGTTAGATTCACCCCTCCACTTT.